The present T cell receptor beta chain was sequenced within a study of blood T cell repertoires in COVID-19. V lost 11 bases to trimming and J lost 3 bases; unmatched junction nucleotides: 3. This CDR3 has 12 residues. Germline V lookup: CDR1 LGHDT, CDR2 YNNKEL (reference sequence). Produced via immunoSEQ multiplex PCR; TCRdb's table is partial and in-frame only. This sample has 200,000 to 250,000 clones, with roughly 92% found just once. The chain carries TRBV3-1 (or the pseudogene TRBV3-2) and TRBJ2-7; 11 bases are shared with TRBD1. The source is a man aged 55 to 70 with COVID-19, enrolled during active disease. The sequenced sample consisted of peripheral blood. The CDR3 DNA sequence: TGTGCCGTGGGACAGGGGGTCTACGAGCAGTACTTC. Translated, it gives CAVGQGVYEQYF.